The 9 T cell receptor beta chains presented below share a single source sample, sequenced in a study of cytomegalovirus exposure and HLA in healthy donors. PCR primers comprised 60 Vbeta and 13 Jbeta primers. Data came from immunoSEQ multiplex PCR; TCRdb stores just in-frame clones and leaves some out. This sample has over 200,000 clones, with about 72% found just once. Sample: PBMCs. These receptors were taken from a male donor in good health and CMV-seronegative.

This chain joins TRBV7-3 and TRBJ2-3; 10 nucleotides agree with TRBD2. There are 17 residues in the CDR3. The J segment lost 3 bases and the V segment lost 2 bases, leaving 8 bases of the junction unmatched. Germline assignment: CDR1 SGHTA and CDR2 FQGTGA. The CDR3 DNA is TGTGCCAGCAGCTTAGCTAGCGGGAGATATGGTACAGATACGCAGTATTTT. Protein product: CASSLASGRYGTDTQYF.

In nucleotides, the CDR3 is TGCAGCGTTGTCCCAGGGAAGGGTGCCTACGAGCAGTACTTC. Its protein is CSVVPGKGAYEQYF. V gene TRBV29-1 combines with J gene TRBJ2-7; D is perhaps TRBD1 (5 bases). Germline V gene sequence: CDR1 SQVTM, CDR2 ANQGSEA. This CDR3 contains 14 residues. V was cut by 4 bases and J by 2 bases, with 15 bases left in between.

This clone showed up just a few times. This chain uses TRBV13 with TRBJ1-5, with a tentative D call TRBD1 (5 bases). This CDR3 is built from 13 residues. The germline V gene has CDR1 PRHDT and CDR2 FYEKMQ (reference sequence). Deletions cut 4 bases from V and 7 bases from J, with 11 bases between. This chain's CDR3 is CASSSGRVQPQHF. The CDR3 bases are TGTGCCAGCAGCTCGGGCAGGGTGCAGCCCCAGCATTTT.

This clone was picked up one time. The rearrangement links TRBV7-6 to TRBJ2-5; 8 bases align to TRBD1. This CDR3 contains 16 residues. Germline V gives CDR1 SGHVS, CDR2 FNYEAQ. Trimming took 6 bases from V and 4 from J; bases not matched to a gene: 13. Here the CDR3 reads CASSRPDREARETQYF. The CDR3 DNA follows: TGTGCCAGCAGTCGCCCGGACAGGGAGGCTCGAGAGACCCAGTACTTC.

V is TRBV6-6 and J is TRBJ2-1; TRBD2 might be the D (6 bases). This CDR3 comprises 14 residues. Trimming removed 6 bases at V and 7 bases at J, with 16 bases between. Germline V gene data show CDR1 as MNHNY and CDR2 as SVGAGI (reference sequence). CDR3 loop: CASSRRALGNEQFF. The CDR3 bases are TGTGCCAGCAGCAGGAGGGCCCTGGGGAATGAGCAGTTCTTC.

The chain has TRBV9 and TRBJ2-3, with TRBD1 matching 9 bases. Germline CDR1 reads SGDLS; CDR2 reads YYNGEE. The CDR3 loop spans 14 amino acids. V was pared by 3 bases and J by 6 bases, with 5 bases of the junction left unmatched. As DNA, the CDR3 is TGTGCCAGCAGCGACGACAGGGGGAGTGATACGCAGTATTTT. Protein: CASSDDRGSDTQYF.

This sequence joins TRBV19 and TRBJ2-5; 7 nucleotides agree with TRBD1. The V gene end was trimmed by 5 bases and the J gene end by 1 base; junction bases not matched to a gene: 4. Germline CDR1 is LNHDA and CDR2 is SQIVND (reference sequence). The CDR3 runs to 14 residues. CDR3 protein: CASSLGQFQETQYF. CDR3 bases: TGTGCCAGTAGTTTGGGACAGTTCCAAGAGACCCAGTACTTC. The full variable domain, rest sourced from reference TRBV19 and TRBJ2-5, is DGGITQSPKYLFRKEGQNVTLSCEQNLNHDAMYWYRQDPGQGLRLIYYSQIVNDFQKGDIAEGYSVSREKKESFPLTVTSAQKNPTAFYLCASSLGQFQETQYFGPGTRLLVL.

The chain employs TRBV6-1 and TRBJ1-2; 10 bases align to TRBD1. CDR3 size: 14 residues. J lost 4 bases, V lost 1 base, and 0 bases had no gene match. Germline V gene lookup returns CDR1 MNHNS and CDR2 SASEGT. CDR3 nucleotide sequence: TGTGCCAGCAGTGAAGGGACAGGGGGCTATGGCTACACCTTC. It yields the protein CASSEGTGGYGYTF.

This chain uses TRBV11-2 with TRBJ2-7; 13 nucleotides align to TRBD2. Germline V lookup: CDR1 SGHAT, CDR2 FQNNGV. The CDR3 is 15 residues long. The junction had 6 bases not matched to a gene; V was cut back by 5 bases and J by 5 bases. The CDR3 DNA reads as TGTGCCAGCAGCCGGACTAGCGGGAGAGCCCACGAGCAGTACTTC. Translating it yields CASSRTSGRAHEQYF.